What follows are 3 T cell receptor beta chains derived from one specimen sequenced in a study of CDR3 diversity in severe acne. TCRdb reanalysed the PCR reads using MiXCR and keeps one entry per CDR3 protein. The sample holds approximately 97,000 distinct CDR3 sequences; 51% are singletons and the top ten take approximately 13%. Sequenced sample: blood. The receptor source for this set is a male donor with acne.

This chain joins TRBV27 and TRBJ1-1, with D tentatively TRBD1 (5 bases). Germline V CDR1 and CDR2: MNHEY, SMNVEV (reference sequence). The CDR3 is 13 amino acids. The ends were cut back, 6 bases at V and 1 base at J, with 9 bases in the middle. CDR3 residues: CASSTTGNTEAFF. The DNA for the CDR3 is TGTGCCAGCAGCACAACAGGGAACACTGAAGCTTTCTTT.

Written as DNA, the CDR3 is TGTGCCAGCAGCCCTTCGGACGGGAGCTCCTACGAGCAGTACTTC. It encodes CASSPSDGSSYEQYF. The rearrangement joins TRBV7-2 to TRBJ2-7; perhaps TRBD2 as D (6 bases). The V gene lost 5 bases and the J gene lost 0 bases, with 14 bases spanning the gap. The CDR3 runs 15 residues. The germline V gene has CDR1 SGHTA and CDR2 FQGNSA.

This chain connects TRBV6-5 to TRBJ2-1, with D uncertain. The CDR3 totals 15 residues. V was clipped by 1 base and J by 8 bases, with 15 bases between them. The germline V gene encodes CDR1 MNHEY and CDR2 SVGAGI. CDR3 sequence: CASSYWAGSDDEQFF. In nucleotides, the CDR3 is TGTGCCAGCAGTTACTGGGCAGGTTCTGACGATGAGCAGTTCTTC.